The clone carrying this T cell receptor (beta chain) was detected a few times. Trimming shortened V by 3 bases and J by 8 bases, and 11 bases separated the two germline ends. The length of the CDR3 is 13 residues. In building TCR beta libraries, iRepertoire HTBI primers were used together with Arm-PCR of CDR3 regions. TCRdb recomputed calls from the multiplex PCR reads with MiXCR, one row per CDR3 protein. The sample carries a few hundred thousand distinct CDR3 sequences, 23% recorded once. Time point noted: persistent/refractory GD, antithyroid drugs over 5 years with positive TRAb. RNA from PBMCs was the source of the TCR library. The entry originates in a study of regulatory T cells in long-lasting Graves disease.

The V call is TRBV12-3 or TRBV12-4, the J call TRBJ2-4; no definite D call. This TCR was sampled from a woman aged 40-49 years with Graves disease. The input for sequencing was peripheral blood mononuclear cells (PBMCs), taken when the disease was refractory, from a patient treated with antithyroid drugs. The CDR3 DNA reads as TGTGCCAGCAGTTTTGATTTTACAGACATTCAGTACTTC. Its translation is CASSFDFTDIQYF.